What follows is one T cell receptor beta chain and its context. Its antigen is not identified. The CDR3 is 12 residues long. V gave up 2 bases and J gave up 4 bases, with 2 bases separating them. Germline CDR1 reads MNHEY; CDR2 reads SVGAGI. The sample originates from a study of OX40 agonist ivuxolimab in advanced cancers. Study-wide points: At 0.1 to 3.0 mg/kg, clonal expansion of CD4+ and CD8+ blood T cells had occurred by week 6.

Using immunoSEQ multiplex PCR, the repertoire was profiled, and TCRdb retains in-frame clones only, with some absent. The sample carries 45,000 to 65,000 clones, around 77% recorded once. Sequences were derived from CD4+ or CD8+ T cells sorted from blood, sampled in a trial of the OX40 agonist ivuxolimab. The sequence was collected from an adult with an advanced solid tumor such as melanoma, head and neck, liver or kidney cancer. This sequence joins TRBV6-5 and TRBJ2-2; D uncertain. The CDR3, as DNA: TGTGCCAGCAGTTACCGCACCGGGGAGCTGTTTTTT. It translates to CASSYRTGELFF.